The 17 T cell receptor beta chains listed next were all sequenced from one sample in a study of T-cell memory formation after mild COVID-19. TCRdb reanalysed the 5' RACE reads using MiXCR and keeps one entry per CDR3 protein. Seen here are 250,000 to 300,000 distinct CDR3 sequences, around 16% observed once, and the top ten hold roughly 20%. The specimen was PBMCs or a T cell subset sorted from them (not recorded which). The source of these receptors is a young man who had mild COVID-19 (a few samples of this study predate the infection). Cell type and time point are not known.

The V call is TRBV25-1, the J call TRBJ1-5; a weak D match, TRBD1 (5 bases). The germline gives CDR1 MGHDK, CDR2 SYGVNS. The CDR3 runs to 16 residues. Between the trimmed V and J ends, which lost 5 bases and 0 bases, there was a span of 14 bases. This chain's CDR3 is CASSSLRRDSNQPQHF. DNA for the CDR3: TGTGCCAGCAGTTCACTCCGCAGGGATAGCAATCAGCCCCAGCATTTT.

This clonotype was detected ten times or more. This chain uses TRBV11-2 with TRBJ2-3; D is perhaps TRBD1 (6 bases). The CDR3 loop spans 12 amino acids. V dropped 1 base and J dropped 8 bases, with 7 bases sitting between them. The germline V gene has CDR1 SGHAT and CDR2 FQNNGV. The CDR3 sequence is CASSLGGGTQYF. The DNA for the CDR3 is TGTGCCAGCAGCTTAGGAGGGGGTACGCAGTATTTT.

This clonotype turned up a few times. The CDR3 nucleotides are TGTGCCAGCAGCTTGGGCGACAATGAGCAGTTCTTC. It yields the protein CASSLGDNEQFF. The rearrangement links TRBV5-6 to TRBJ2-1; D is uncertain. Germline-derived CDR1 and CDR2 are SGHDT and YYEEEE. The CDR3 runs 12 residues. Trimming removed 0 bases at V and 5 bases at J, with 3 bases between.

The rearrangement joins TRBV7-2 to TRBJ1-1; D is possibly TRBD1 (5 bases). Trimming removed 2 bases at V and 0 bases at J, with 7 bases between. Germline loops: CDR1 SGHTA, CDR2 FQGNSA. CDR3 size: 14 residues. CDR3: CASSLRTLNTEAFF. The CDR3 DNA reads as TGTGCCAGCAGCTTAAGGACATTGAACACTGAAGCTTTCTTT.

This clonotype was found a few times. This rearrangement joins TRBV5-1 to TRBJ1-1; TRBD1 matches 9 bases. Losses at the gene ends were 3 bases for V and 5 bases for J; bases not matched to a gene: 5. The CDR3 is 14 amino acids. Germline lookup yields CDR1 SGHRS and CDR2 YFSETQ. CDR3: CASSWDRATTEAFF. In DNA, the CDR3 is TGCGCCAGCAGCTGGGACAGGGCCACAACTGAAGCTTTCTTT.

This sequence joins TRBV7-6 and TRBJ2-2; 10 positions agree with TRBD1. The CDR3 is 16 amino acids. The V and J ends lost 5 bases and 4 bases, in that order; junction bases with no gene match: 7. Germline V gives CDR1 SGHVS, CDR2 FNYEAQ. CDR3 in DNA: TGTGCCAGCAGCCGAGACAGGGGGCTGGGCACCGGGGAGCTGTTTTTT. Translating it yields CASSRDRGLGTGELFF.

In nucleotides, the CDR3 is TGTGCTACGACTAGCGGGGAAACCTACAATGAGCAGTTCTTC. This encodes CATTSGETYNEQFF. V usage is TRBV12-5 and J usage is TRBJ2-1; 11 nucleotides match TRBD2. V dropped 10 bases and J dropped 2; count of bases not matched to a gene: 4. CDR1 LGHNT and CDR2 FRNRAP come from the germline V gene. The CDR3 covers 14 residues.

This clonotype was recorded a few times. CDR3 sequence reads: CSVRQGPSYEQYF. The DNA for the CDR3 is TGCAGCGTGAGACAGGGGCCCTCCTACGAGCAGTACTTC. The chain combines TRBV29-1 with TRBJ2-7, with 8 bases aligning to TRBD1. After removal of 6 bases from V and 0 bases from J, the junction contained 4 bases not matched to a gene. This CDR3 has 13 residues. Germline V gene sequence: CDR1 SQVTM, CDR2 ANQGSEA.

The sample holds a few counts of this clonotype. The rearrangement links TRBV25-1 to TRBJ2-5; TRBD2 is a possible D gene (6 bases). This CDR3 region has 14 residues. Looked up from germline, CDR1 is MGHDK and CDR2 is SYGVNS. Trimming took off 1 base at V and 2 bases at J, with 8 bases between the two ends. For the CDR3, the DNA is TGTGCCAGCAGTGAATGGCGGGAACAAGAGACCCAGTACTTC. Encoded protein: CASSEWREQETQYF. The full variable domain, in which reference TRBV25-1 and TRBJ2-5 provide the parts outside the CDR3, is EADIYQTPRYLVIGTGKKITLECSQTMGHDKMYWYQQDPGMELHLIHYSYGVNSTEKGDLSSESTVSRIRTEHFPLTLESARPSHTSQYLCASSEWREQETQYFGPGTRLLVL.

This clonotype was observed a few times. The germline gene is not matched at one end of the junction; a read error may be the cause. V gene TRBV20-1 combines with J gene TRBJ2-5, with 8 bases fitting TRBD1. This CDR3 has 13 amino acids. Germline V lookup: CDR1 DFQATT, CDR2 SNEGSKA (reference sequence). The CDR3 reads CSARQGWEEAQYF. CDR3 DNA sequence: TGCAGTGCAAGACAGGGGTGGGAAGAGGCCCAGTACTTC.

J is TRBJ1-1 and V is TRBV4-3; no firm D call. The germline CDR1 and CDR2 sequences are LGHNA and YSLEER. V shed 4 bases and J shed 5 bases, with 20 bases lying between them. The length of the CDR3 is 16 residues. DNA for the CDR3: TGCGCCAGCAGCCCCGCCTGGGCCCAGCTCGGAACTGAAGCTTTCTTT. It specifies CASSPAWAQLGTEAFF.

This clonotype was seen a few times. An end of the junction differs from the germline gene, which may be a read error. V and J are TRBV7-7 and TRBJ2-2; weak D call: TRBD1 (5 bases). CDR3 length: 14 residues. Looked up from germline, CDR1 is SSHAT and CDR2 is FNYEAQ (reference sequence). The CDR3 sequence: CASSSRVDTGELFF. The CDR3 nucleotides are TGTGCTAGCAGCTCCAGGGTAGACACCGGGGAGCTGTTTTTT.

This clonotype was observed a few times. The gene calls are TRBV5-4 and TRBJ2-3; D assignment may be TRBD1 or TRBD2 (6 bases each). Trimming took 1 base from V and 1 from J, leaving 13 bases between them. The length of the CDR3 is 16 residues. The germline V gene has CDR1 SGHNT and CDR2 YYREEE (reference sequence). The CDR3 is CASSLRGAAGTDTQYF. The CDR3 nucleotides are TGTGCCAGCAGCTTGAGGGGGGCAGCGGGCACAGATACGCAGTATTTT.

To note about this clonotype: At one of its ends the junction is not consistent with the germline gene, which may arise from a read error. This chain joins TRBV7-2 and TRBJ1-5; 7 bases agree with TRBD1. CDR3 length: 14 residues. Germline loops: CDR1 SGHTA, CDR2 FQGNSA. CDR3 sequence (DNA): TGTGACAGCAGCAGGGACAGTAGAAATCAGCCCCAGCATTTT. It specifies CDSSRDSRNQPQHF.

The table lists this clonotype with a few counts. The rearrangement uses TRBV7-3 and TRBJ1-1; D is uncertain. The germline V and J ends were trimmed by 6 bases and 1 base, with 12 bases remaining between them. This CDR3 contains 14 residues. CDR1 SGHTA and CDR2 FQGTGA come from the germline V gene. The CDR3 DNA reads as TGTGCCAGCAGTGACGGGCGTTCGAACACTGAAGCTTTCTTT. Translating gives CASSDGRSNTEAFF.

The genes are TRBV4-2 and TRBJ2-7, with D maybe TRBD1 (5 bases). This CDR3 comprises 15 residues. V shed 0 bases and J shed 4 bases, with 13 bases lying between them. CDR1 is LGHNA, CDR2 YNFKEQ, per germline. The CDR3 reads CASSQEASQGYEQYF. CDR3 coding DNA: TGTGCCAGCAGCCAAGAGGCTAGTCAGGGTTACGAGCAGTACTTC.

This clonotype was seen a handful of times. V is TRBV5-1 and J is TRBJ2-7; D gene ambiguous. The V gene's germline CDR1 is SGHRS and CDR2 YFSETQ. The CDR3 covers 14 residues. V dropped 0 bases and J dropped 6 bases, with 13 bases sitting between them. The CDR3 region is CASSLGGLAFEQYV. CDR3 nucleotides: TGCGCCAGCAGCTTGGGGGGTTTGGCCTTCGAGCAGTACGTC.